This T cell receptor beta chain is drawn from a study of circulating and synovial CD4+ cells in juvenile arthritis. Donors were patients with active juvenile idiopathic arthritis. Per patient, under 11 mL of blood supplied the cells. HLA-DR+CD14-CD3+CD4+CD25low/- cells were sorted from peripheral blood mononuclear cells. Profiled with immunoSEQ multiplex PCR; TCRdb holds only in-frame clones, not every one. The table shows 2,500 to 3,000 clones, with 88% occurring only once. Comments on this clone: Its target is unknown.

Study conclusions and caveats: Circulating pathogenic-like and bulk T cells looked alike by Vbeta family usage.

The germline V gene encodes CDR1 LGHNA and CDR2 YSLEER. This CDR3 contains 14 residues. V shed 1 base and J shed 6 bases, with 13 bases lying between them. The TCR originated in a human donor with juvenile idiopathic arthritis. The chain couples TRBV4-3 to TRBJ2-7; possible D gene TRBD1, 5 bases. Sequenced input: HLA-DR+ CD4+ T cells from blood. Subset reported: circulating pathogenic-like lymphocytes, sorted as HLA-DR+CD14-CD3+CD4+CD25low/- blood T cells. As DNA, the CDR3 is TGCGCCAGCAGCCAAGTTCTGACAGCTTCCGAGCAGTACTTC. This translates into CASSQVLTASEQYF.